Listed below are T cell receptor beta chains from one sample, sequenced in a study of early T cells in non-severe SARS-CoV-2 infection. TCRdb analysed the 5' RACE reads with MiXCR anew, one entry per CDR3 protein. The table lists over 45,000 distinct CDR3 sequences, roughly 5.5% of them singletons. The sequencing sample was made of whole blood. These receptors were taken from an adult who was a healthcare worker with PCR-confirmed SARS-CoV-2 infection or an uninfected control (not recorded which). The CDR3 runs from the conserved cysteine through the conserved F or W.

v_call	cdr3_length	j_call	cdr3_aa
TRBV6-5	14	TRBJ2-2	CASSYSVLVGELFF
TRBV29-1	13	TRBJ1-2	CSAPGQGAAGYTF
TRBV5-1	14	TRBJ2-3	CASSPGGSTDTQYF
TRBV5-6	17	TRBJ2-6	CASREDRRFSGANVLTF
TRBV27	15	TRBJ2-7	CASSATSGRSYEQYF
TRBV7-2	14	TRBJ2-1	CASSLLAVYNEQFF
TRBV4-3	16	TRBJ2-3	CASSPSAGVSTDTQYF
TRBV20-1	16	TRBJ1-2	CSASGQGESLIYGYTF
TRBV28	12	TRBJ2-3	CASSLLTDTQYF
TRBV7-6	13	TRBJ1-1	CASSRAGNTEAFF
TRBV6-2/TRBV6-3	15	TRBJ2-4	CASSHRGQGLNIQYF
TRBV5-4	15	TRBJ2-1	CASSLRGTGSNEQFF
TRBV20-1	15	TRBJ1-6	CSAPVSEGARSPLHF
TRBV27	16	TRBJ2-5	CASSLSGGKWEETQYF
TRBV20-1	14	TRBJ2-2	CSAVGGGATGELFF
TRBV20-1	17	TRBJ2-3	CSARGFPGQGITDTQYF
TRBV7-9	15	TRBJ2-3	CASSSTGGSTDTQYF
TRBV5-1	16	TRBJ1-2	CASSLVEGSFNYGYTF
TRBV11-2	16	TRBJ2-1	CASSLVSSGGYNEQFF
TRBV19	15	TRBJ2-3	CASSTASYRTDTQYF
TRBV28	15	TRBJ1-6	CASRAGTASSSPLHF
TRBV20-1	12	TRBJ1-5	CSAVSGDQPQHF
TRBV15	14	TRBJ1-6	CATSSKQDLLLIHF
TRBV7-9	13	TRBJ1-1	CASSLARGSEAFF
TRBV7-9	11	TRBJ1-1	CASSLNREAFF
TRBV18	13	TRBJ1-1	CASSPQGGTEAFF
TRBV4-2	16	TRBJ2-7	CASSPGEGAPSYEQYF
TRBV30	15	TRBJ2-5	CAWSPIWLPQETQYF
TRBV6-6	14	TRBJ1-1	CASSQQAVGTEAFF
TRBV5-1	15	TRBJ1-5	CASSLEGDSHQPQHF
TRBV27	16	TRBJ1-6	CASSLSTRFAPESLHF
TRBV30	11	TRBJ2-2	CAWSVSGELFF
TRBV20-1	13	TRBJ2-5	CSVPPDRGETQYF
TRBV4-2	16	TRBJ2-7	CASSQRSRSPPYEQYF
TRBV29-1	12	TRBJ2-5	CSVEDGGETQYF
TRBV12-3/TRBV12-4	14	TRBJ2-5	CASGPSGIGETQYF
TRBV19	13	TRBJ1-5	CASTQDRNQPQHF
TRBV5-1	16	TRBJ2-7	CASSLAGDTSSYEQYF
TRBV5-1	15	TRBJ1-1	CASSRDGPMNTEAFF
TRBV28	18	TRBJ2-1	CASSPTGGGRQRYNEQFF
TRBV20-1	13	TRBJ2-7	CSASDDRIAAEYF
TRBV11-1	16	TRBJ2-7	CASSSGLPGGPYEQYF